This T cell receptor (beta chain) stems from a study of OX40 agonist ivuxolimab in advanced cancers. The wider study: Dose-escalation patients were diagnosed with hepatocellular carcinoma, melanoma, renal cell cancer or head and neck cancer.

Sequencing used immunoSEQ multiplex PCR; TCRdb keeps in-frame clones, though not all of them. The table records 70,000 to 85,000 clones, 85% to 95% of them present only once. Overall study results and limits: Expanded clones were, on average, more numerous among CD8+ T cells than CD4+. Those patients achieving a partial response at 0.1-3.0 mg/kg showed among the lowest clonal expansion. Both CD4+ and CD8+ T cell populations in blood had undergone clonal expansion by week 6 at 0.1 to 3.0 mg/kg.

A word on this clone: The antigen remains undetermined.

The material sequenced was CD4+ or CD8+ T cells sorted from blood, taken in a trial of the OX40 agonist ivuxolimab. The clonotype comes from an adult with an advanced solid tumor such as melanoma, head and neck, liver or kidney cancer.

The CDR3 region is CASRDPGTRGNTIYF. Here the CDR3 DNA reads TGTGCCAGCAGGGACCCCGGGACAAGGGGAAACACCATATATTTT. The gene calls are TRBV6-6 and TRBJ1-3; TRBD1 might be the D (6 bases). V was trimmed by 6 bases and J by 4 bases, leaving 16 bases between them. The germline gives CDR1 MNHNY, CDR2 SVGAGI (reference sequence). The CDR3 runs to 15 residues.